This passage covers 30 T cell receptor beta chains from one sample sequenced in a study of T cell responses to AZD1222 COVID-19 vaccine. The repertoire was sequenced with immunoSEQ multiplex PCR; TCRdb's copy has only in-frame clones and lacks some. Here the sample spans more than 150,000 clones, nearly 95% being singletons. Here the sequenced sample was peripheral blood, taken 28 days after the second AZD1222 dose. The receptors shown here come from an adult who received the AZD1222 COVID-19 vaccine.

The gene calls are TRBV3-1 (or the pseudogene TRBV3-2) and TRBJ1-2; maybe TRBD1 (5 bases). CDR3 length: 15 amino acids. Germline loops: CDR1 LGHDT, CDR2 YNNKEL (reference sequence). V dropped 4 bases and J dropped 5 bases, with 17 bases sitting between them. The CDR3 region is CASSPGQGEGYGYTF. For the CDR3, the DNA is TGTGCCAGCAGCCCCGGGCAGGGTGAGGGGTATGGCTACACCTTC.

In this sample, this clone turned up a few times. The rearrangement joins TRBV6-4 to TRBJ1-4; perhaps TRBD1 as D (6 bases). V lost 0 bases, J lost 8 bases, and 16 bases lay in between. Germline V CDR1 and CDR2: MRHNA, SNTAGT. The CDR3 extends over 16 amino acids. The CDR3 loop is CASSDSQGFTTEKLFF. Written as DNA, the CDR3 is TGTGCCAGCAGTGACTCCCAGGGGTTTACAACGGAAAAACTGTTTTTT.

The gene calls are TRBV6-5 and TRBJ1-1, with D uncertain. From germline, CDR1 is MNHEY and CDR2 SVGAGI. V was shortened by 0 bases and J by 3 bases, with 11 bases between the two germline ends. The CDR3 spans 15 residues. Here the CDR3 DNA reads TGTGCCAGCAGTTACTCGCCTAGTGGGGACACTGAAGCTTTCTTT. Residues: CASSYSPSGDTEAFF.

This chain links TRBV7-2 with TRBJ1-6; D perhaps matches TRBD1 (6 bases). The CDR3 sequence is 16 residues long. Germline V lookup: CDR1 SGHTA, CDR2 FQGNSA. The V end was cut by 0 bases, the J end by 5 bases, with 11 bases between. The DNA of the CDR3 is TGTGCCAGCAGCTTAGCGGGGGCGGGGAATAATTCACCCCTCCACTTT. This gives the protein CASSLAGAGNNSPLHF.

This clone was counted once. V usage is TRBV3-1 (or the pseudogene TRBV3-2) and J usage is TRBJ2-3, with 7 bases lining up with TRBD1. J lost 2 bases, V lost 7 bases, and 15 bases had no gene match. The CDR3 is made up of 17 amino acids. Looked up from germline, CDR1 is LGHDT and CDR2 is YNNKEL (reference sequence). CDR3 nucleotide sequence: TGTGCCAGCACCCTTAAAAGACCGGGACAGAACACAGATACGCAGTATTTT. Residues: CASTLKRPGQNTDTQYF.

The V gene is TRBV6-6, the J gene TRBJ2-7; 9 bases map to TRBD2. The germline V gene has CDR1 MNHNY and CDR2 SVGAGI (reference sequence). This CDR3 is 14 amino acids long. Unmatched junction bases numbered 4, after V lost 7 bases and J lost 0 bases. CDR3 in DNA: TGTGCCAGCAAGGCTAGCGGGGACTCCTACGAGCAGTACTTC. It codes for CASKASGDSYEQYF.

This clone was seen repeatedly, ten times or more. The chain joins TRBV7-9 to TRBJ1-1; D gene uncertain. The V gene's germline CDR1 is SEHNR and CDR2 FQNEAQ (reference sequence). The CDR3 extends over 12 amino acids. Trimming cost V 6 bases and J 0 bases, with 5 bases left between them. The CDR3: CASREMNTEAFF. CDR3 bases: TGTGCCAGCAGGGAGATGAACACTGAAGCTTTCTTT. The full variable domain, in which reference TRBV7-9 and TRBJ1-1 provide the parts outside the CDR3, is DTGVSQNPRHKITKRGQNVTFRCDPISEHNRLYWYRQTLGQGPEFLTYFQNEAQLEKSRLLSDRFSAERPKGSFSTLEIQRTEQGDSAMYLCASREMNTEAFFGQGTRLTVV.

The genes are TRBV2 and TRBJ1-5; 9 nucleotides line up with TRBD1. The CDR3 spans 14 residues. Germline lookup yields CDR1 SNHLY and CDR2 FYNNEI. V lost 6 bases and J lost 7; bases outside the gene matches: 7. The CDR3, as DNA: TGTGCCAGCAGCGGGGGGACAGGGCACCAGCCCCAGCATTTT. Its protein product is CASSGGTGHQPQHF.

The gene calls are TRBV27 and TRBJ2-1, with D perhaps assigned TRBD1 or TRBD2 (5 bases each). The CDR3 has 14 amino acids. Trimming pared 6 bases from V and 6 bases from J, leaving 15 bases between. Germline V CDR1 and CDR2: MNHEY, SMNVEV (reference sequence). DNA of the CDR3: TGTGCCAGCAGCTACTGGGGCCGGGGCAATGAGCAGTTCTTC. Translation: CASSYWGRGNEQFF.

In its sample, this clone was seen a few times. This rearrangement joins TRBV6-5 to TRBJ1-5; D not resolved. The CDR3 spans 15 residues. Trimming took off 6 bases at V and 1 base at J, with 13 bases between the two ends. Germline V gives CDR1 MNHEY, CDR2 SVGAGI. The CDR3 protein is CASRSQSKSNQPQHF. The CDR3 DNA follows: TGTGCCAGCAGATCACAGAGCAAGAGCAATCAGCCCCAGCATTTT.

The gene calls are TRBV14 and TRBJ2-7, with 7 bases matching TRBD2. Germline values: CDR1 SGHDN, CDR2 FVKESK. There are 13 residues in the CDR3. V gave up 4 bases and J gave up 3 bases; unmatched junction bases: 3. CDR3 amino acids: CASSRDYVYEQYF. Here the CDR3 DNA reads TGTGCCAGCAGCCGGGACTACGTCTACGAGCAGTACTTC.

The V gene is TRBV7-6, the J gene TRBJ1-2; 11 nucleotides line up with TRBD1. V shed 0 bases and J 8 bases; nucleotides not matched to a gene: 5. Germline CDR1 SGHVS, CDR2 FNYEAQ. This CDR3 is 15 amino acids long. DNA for the CDR3: TGTGCCAGCAGCTTAGCAAGGACAGGGGGCAAGGGCTACACCTTC. It codes for CASSLARTGGKGYTF. Complete variable domain (other parts from reference TRBV7-6 and TRBJ1-2): GAGVSQSPRYKVTKRGQDVALRCDPISGHVSLYWYRQALGQGPEFLTYFNYEAQQDKSGLPNDRFSAERPEGSISTLTIQRTEQRDSAMYRCASSLARTGGKGYTFGSGTRLTVV.

This rearrangement joins TRBV6-5 to TRBJ1-1; D remains ambiguous. CDR3 length equals 12 residues. V lost 5 bases to trimming and J lost 7 bases, with 11 bases between them. CDR1 and CDR2 (germline): MNHEY, SVGAGI. CDR3 residues: CASSLTRFEAFF. CDR3 sequence (DNA): TGTGCCAGCAGTCTCACCCGATTTGAAGCTTTCTTT.

This clone was seen only a few times. This rearrangement joins TRBV28 to TRBJ1-5; 10 nucleotides match TRBD1. The CDR3 consists of 14 residues. V was pared by 6 bases and J by 4 bases, with 3 bases of the junction left unmatched. The germline V gene encodes CDR1 MDHEN and CDR2 SYDVKM. The CDR3 nucleotides are TGTGCCAGCAGCCCGGGACAGGGGAATCAGCCCCAGCATTTT. It yields the protein CASSPGQGNQPQHF.

The chain couples TRBV18 to TRBJ2-4; D is perhaps TRBD2 (6 bases). The V end lost 6 bases, the J end lost 0 bases, and 12 bases lay between the germline ends. Germline-derived CDR1 and CDR2 are KGHSH and LQKENI. This CDR3 has 15 residues. The CDR3 DNA reads as TGTGCCAGCTCGAACAGCGGGTTAGCCAAAAACATTCAGTACTTC. Residues: CASSNSGLAKNIQYF.

The chain couples TRBV5-1 to TRBJ2-7, with D maybe TRBD2 (5 bases). Germline CDR1 SGHRS, CDR2 YFSETQ. The CDR3 totals 14 residues. V was shortened by 5 bases and J by 0 bases, with 12 bases between the two germline ends. CDR3 sequence reads: CASSGGSHSYEQYF. The CDR3 DNA is TGCGCCAGCAGTGGCGGGTCTCACTCCTACGAGCAGTACTTC.

The CDR3 sequence is CASSPGSNYGYTF. CDR3 DNA: TGTGCCAGCAGCCCTGGGAGCAACTATGGCTACACCTTC. This rearrangement joins TRBV7-9 to TRBJ1-2; D is unclear. Germline values: CDR1 SEHNR, CDR2 FQNEAQ (reference sequence). The CDR3 spans 13 residues. Between the trimmed V and J ends, which lost 5 bases and 2 bases, there was a span of 9 bases.

This clone was observed once. The chain combines TRBV4-1 with TRBJ1-2; D unclear. The CDR3 loop spans 15 amino acids. The ends were cut back, 5 bases at V and 1 base at J, with 14 bases in the middle. Germline CDR1 MGHRA, CDR2 YSYEKL. The CDR3 region is CASSKRTDGNYGYTF. The CDR3 coding sequence is TGCGCCAGCAGCAAACGAACCGACGGTAACTATGGCTACACCTTC.

The V gene is TRBV6-5, the J gene TRBJ2-7; 8 bases agree with TRBD1. Germline V CDR1 and CDR2: MNHEY, SVGAGI. Unmatched junction bases numbered 7, after V lost 7 bases and J lost 5 bases. The CDR3 length is 13 residues. CDR3 in amino acids: CASKKDRVHEQYF. The CDR3 nucleotides read TGTGCCAGCAAAAAGGACAGGGTCCACGAGCAGTACTTC.

The chain couples TRBV7-8 to TRBJ1-1; the D gene is possibly TRBD1 (5 bases). From germline, CDR1 is SGHVS and CDR2 FQNEAQ. The length of the CDR3 is 14 residues. V dropped 1 base and J dropped 7 bases, with 13 bases sitting between them. CDR3 sequence reads: CASSLEPGSSEAFF. In nucleotides, the CDR3 is TGTGCCAGCAGCTTAGAACCAGGGTCTAGTGAAGCTTTCTTT.

In its sample, this clone was seen once. V is TRBV18 and J is TRBJ1-1, with 10 bases fitting TRBD1. Trimming took 6 bases from V and 8 from J; bases not matched to a gene: 9. CDR1 KGHSH and CDR2 LQKENI come from the germline V gene. The CDR3 length is 14 residues. The CDR3 nucleotides are TGTGCCAGCTCTGGGGACAGGGGAGGGACCGAAGCTTTCTTT. It codes for CASSGDRGGTEAFF.

The V gene is TRBV28, the J gene TRBJ2-1; TRBD2 might be the D (6 bases). V gave up 5 bases and J gave up 0 bases, with 14 bases separating them. CDR1 MDHEN and CDR2 SYDVKM come from the germline V gene. This CDR3 region has 16 residues. The CDR3 DNA follows: TGTGCCAGCAGTGGAGCGGGTGGGGGCTCCTACAATGAGCAGTTCTTC. It yields the protein CASSGAGGGSYNEQFF. Full variable domain (outside the CDR3, taken from reference TRBV28 and TRBJ2-1): DVKVTQSSRYLVKRTGEKVFLECVQDMDHENMFWYRQDPGLGLRLIYFSYDVKMKEKGDIPEGYSVSREKKERFSLILESASTNQTSMYLCASSGAGGGSYNEQFFGPGTRLTVL.

The genes are TRBV11-3 and TRBJ2-2; 9 bases align to TRBD1. This CDR3 contains 16 residues. Germline CDR1 SGHNT, CDR2 YENEEA. Trimming removed 5 bases from V and 1 base from J; junction bases left unmatched: 5. The CDR3 nucleotides are TGTGCCAGCAGCGATCCGGACAGGGGGAACACCGGGGAGCTGTTTTTT. Translation: CASSDPDRGNTGELFF.

This clone has only one observation. This chain connects TRBV4-2 to TRBJ2-6; 9 nucleotides match TRBD1. The V and J ends lost 0 bases and 3 bases, in that order; junction bases with no gene match: 6. The CDR3 has 18 amino acids. CDR1 and CDR2 from the germline V gene are LGHNA and YNFKEQ. CDR3 sequence reads: CASSQEQGQGVGANVLTF. In DNA form, the CDR3 reads TGTGCCAGCAGCCAAGAACAGGGACAGGGTGTTGGGGCCAACGTCCTGACTTTC.

The genes are TRBV4-1 and TRBJ1-4, with D perhaps TRBD1 (5 bases). The CDR3 sequence is 16 residues long. CDR1 and CDR2 from the germline V gene are MGHRA and YSYEKL. The germline V and J ends were trimmed by 4 bases and 8 bases, with 20 bases remaining between them. CDR3 protein: CASSLPLGGYREKLFF. As DNA, the CDR3 is TGCGCCAGCAGCCTTCCGCTGGGGGGGTATAGGGAAAAACTGTTTTTT.

This clone has only one observation. The chain is built from TRBV24-1 and TRBJ2-5; a possible D gene is TRBD2 (7 bases). Germline values: CDR1 KGHDR, CDR2 SFDVKD. V was cut by 6 bases and J by 1 base, with 17 bases left in between. This CDR3 has 16 amino acids. The CDR3 is CATSKGGGGVQETQYF. The CDR3 region has the DNA TGTGCCACCAGTAAGGGGGGAGGGGGTGTCCAAGAGACCCAGTACTTC.

The V gene is TRBV7-9, the J gene TRBJ1-5; 8 bases match TRBD1. Trimming cost V 1 base and J 2 bases; bases outside gene matches: 4. Per the germline V gene, CDR1 is SEHNR and CDR2 is FQNEAQ (reference sequence). The CDR3 is made up of 16 amino acids. The CDR3 protein is CASSLEAGGRNQPQHF. The CDR3 DNA reads as TGTGCCAGCAGCTTAGAGGCAGGGGGCCGCAATCAGCCCCAGCATTTT. Full variable domain (rest looked up from reference TRBV7-9 and TRBJ1-5): DTGVSQNPRHKITKRGQNVTFRCDPISEHNRLYWYRQTLGQGPEFLTYFQNEAQLEKSRLLSDRFSAERPKGSFSTLEIQRTEQGDSAMYLCASSLEAGGRNQPQHFGDGTRLSIL.

J is TRBJ2-2 and V is TRBV3-1 (or the pseudogene TRBV3-2); D might be TRBD1 (7 bases). Trimming removed 2 bases at V and 1 base at J, with 11 bases between. CDR3 size: 16 residues. In germline, CDR1 is LGHDT, CDR2 YNNKEL (reference sequence). CDR3 coding DNA: TGTGCCAGCAGCCAAAGACAGGGACTGAACACCGGGGAGCTGTTTTTT. Translated, it gives CASSQRQGLNTGELFF.

The rearrangement joins TRBV6-7 to TRBJ2-7; tentatively, D is TRBD1 (6 bases). TRBV6-7 belongs to the ORF category, with a function that is uncertain. V was pared by 7 bases and J by 3 bases, with 13 bases between. This CDR3 contains 13 residues. The CDR3 reads CASIVRGDYEQYF. DNA of the CDR3: TGTGCCAGCATCGTCAGGGGAGACTACGAGCAGTACTTC.

A few counts support this clone. The CDR3, as DNA: TGTGCCAGCAGTCCGGGGGCCTCTATGATCTACGAGCAGTACTTC. It yields the protein CASSPGASMIYEQYF. The chain is built from TRBV28 and TRBJ2-7; the D call may be TRBD1 or TRBD2 (6 bases each). The germline V and J ends were trimmed by 5 bases and 3 bases, with 17 bases remaining between them. Germline CDR1 MDHEN, CDR2 SYDVKM. CDR3 length equals 15 residues.